The 3 T cell receptor beta chains reported below all come from one sample, sequenced in a study of Ad26.COV2.S vaccination and SARS-CoV-2 variants. Only in-frame clones appear in the TCRdb table, and some are missing; sequencing was by immunoSEQ multiplex PCR. The sample lists roughly 510,000 clones, 87% occurring once. Treatment of the sample: 19 received Ad26.COV2.S at low or high dose, single or two shots; roughly five received placebo; per-sample allocation not given. Specimen acquisition occurred on day 63 following the initial vaccine or placebo injection. The sample in question was peripheral blood, obtained in a trial of Ad26.COV2.S vaccine versus placebo. Receptors originate from a person between 18 and 60 years old who received the Ad26.COV2.S COVID-19 vaccine or a placebo.

The chain joins TRBV5-1 to TRBJ1-5; no firm D call. The V end was cut by 8 bases, the J end by 4 bases, with 13 bases between. The CDR3 spans 13 residues. Germline CDR1 and CDR2: SGHRS and YFSETQ. The CDR3 region has the DNA TGCGCCAGACTTTCAGGCGGAAATCAGCCCCAGCATTTT. Translation: CARLSGGNQPQHF. Filled out from reference TRBV5-1 and TRBJ1-5, the complete variable domain reads KAGVTQTPRYLIKTRGQQVTLSCSPISGHRSVSWYQQTPGQGLQFLFEYFSETQRNKGNFPGRFSGRQFSNSRSEMNVSTLELGDSALYLCARLSGGNQPQHFGDGTRLSIL.

The gene calls are TRBV11-1 and TRBJ2-7; D may be TRBD1 (6 bases). CDR1 and CDR2 from the germline V gene are SGHAT and FQDESV (reference sequence). The ends were cut back, 0 bases at V and 0 bases at J, with 6 bases in the middle. The CDR3 is 14 amino acids. CDR3 amino acids: CASSLAQGSYEQYF. The CDR3 nucleotides are TGTGCCAGCAGCTTAGCACAGGGCTCCTACGAGCAGTACTTC.

The gene calls are TRBV1 and TRBJ2-7; the D segment call TRBD1 is taken from the table without a DNA check. TRBV1 is classified as a pseudogene. This CDR3 has 16 residues. This chain's CDR3 is CTSSCELGRYSYEQYF. The CDR3 DNA sequence: TGCACCAGCAGCTGCGAGCTGGGGCGATACTCCTACGAGCAGTACTTC.